This T cell receptor beta chain is drawn from a study of T cell responses to AZD1222 COVID-19 vaccine. On the study more broadly: Combined were second doses at about 4 or about 12 weeks. Broader study findings: There were mostly white British donors and more females than males, and clonal diversity was possibly underestimated. It was only after the peak T cell response that any repertoires were sampled. Spike-specific TCR breadth and depth went up after people got two AZD1222 doses.

For this clone: No antigen is known for it.

Sequencing used immunoSEQ multiplex PCR; TCRdb keeps in-frame clones, though not all of them. The sample carries about 140,000 clones, 85% to 90% recorded once. The CDR3 covers 13 residues. This clonotype was sampled from an adult in good health. The chain employs TRBV21-1 and TRBJ2-1; the table's D gene call, TRBD2, was not cross checked with the DNA. TRBV21-1 is designated a pseudogene. The material was peripheral blood, obtained on day 0 of AZD1222 vaccination. The CDR3 is CASSWRVTNEQFF. DNA for the CDR3: TGTGCCAGCAGCTGGAGGGTTACCAATGAGCAGTTCTTC.